A single sample gave rise to the 4 T cell receptor beta chains below, sequenced in a study of shared clonotypes between healthy human individuals. Terminally differentiated effector memory CD45RA+ cells were left out of the naive CD8 fraction, which was CD45RO-negative and positively selected for CCR7. Assay: immunoSEQ multiplex PCR; the TCRdb copy retains only in-frame clones and omits some. The table has about 680,000 clones, about 92% seen once. Sequences were obtained from naive CD8+ T cells sorted from blood. The source of these receptors is a man aged 30 to 39 in good health.

This rearrangement joins TRBV27 to TRBJ2-1; D gene unclear. V gave up 6 bases and J gave up 0 bases, with 12 bases separating them. Germline lookup yields CDR1 MNHEY and CDR2 SMNVEV (reference sequence). This CDR3 spans 15 amino acids. CDR3 sequence reads: CASRFGLPSYNEQFF. CDR3 DNA: TGTGCCAGCAGATTCGGGCTACCCTCCTACAATGAGCAGTTCTTC.

V usage is TRBV7-6 and J usage is TRBJ2-5; possibly TRBD1 for D (5 bases). Germline V gene data show CDR1 as SGHVS and CDR2 as FNYEAQ. This CDR3 has 14 amino acids. With 0 bases removed from V and 4 bases from J, the gap between germline ends came to 9 bases. DNA for the CDR3: TGTGCCAGCAGCTTAGCCAGGGTAAGAGAGACCCAGTACTTC. Translated: CASSLARVRETQYF.

The rearrangement joins TRBV7-9 to TRBJ2-7; 7 bases fit TRBD1. Looked up from germline, CDR1 is SEHNR and CDR2 is FQNEAQ (reference sequence). This CDR3 is built from 13 residues. Trimming cost V 5 bases and J 2 bases; bases outside gene matches: 3. CDR3 amino acids: CASSGTVTYEQYF. In DNA form, the CDR3 reads TGTGCCAGCAGCGGGACAGTGACCTACGAGCAGTACTTC.

This clone appeared a few times. This chain joins TRBV6-6 and TRBJ2-7; D not resolved. The germline V and J ends were trimmed by 5 bases and 5 bases, with 13 bases remaining between them. The CDR3 covers 13 residues. The germline gives CDR1 MNHNY, CDR2 SVGAGI (reference sequence). The CDR3 protein is CASSPLVFDEQYF. The CDR3 DNA reads as TGTGCCAGCAGTCCCCTCGTGTTCGACGAGCAGTACTTC.